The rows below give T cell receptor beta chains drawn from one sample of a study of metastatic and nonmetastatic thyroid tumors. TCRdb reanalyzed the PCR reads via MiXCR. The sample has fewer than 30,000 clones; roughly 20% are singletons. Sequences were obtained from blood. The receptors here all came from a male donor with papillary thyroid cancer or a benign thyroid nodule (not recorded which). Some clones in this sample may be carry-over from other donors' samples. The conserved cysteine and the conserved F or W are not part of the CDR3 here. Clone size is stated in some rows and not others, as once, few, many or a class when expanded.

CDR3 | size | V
ASSYTLTGGFQETQY | many | TRBV4-1
ASSIWDLPYEQY | - | TRBV19
ASSSRDYEQY | many | TRBV28
ASSEIENTEAF | many | TRBV2
ASSSGQGVQPQH | many | TRBV11-2
ASRLQGSYPPQH | - | TRBV6-1
ASSVLSGGSPYNEQF | medium-sized | TRBV6-1
SVDRQGDPNTEAF | many | TRBV29-1
ACSPRAGDDDPQH | - | TRBV18
AISDDRLNSPLH | many | TRBV10-3
ASSLWRVRGTYEHY | few | TRBV27
ASSQGGGIGGMNTEAF | many | TRBV4-1
ASSEQGWNTEAF | many | TRBV2
SAPTGRSPLH | - | TRBV20-1
ASSSTGAPGNEQF | many | TRBV7-7
ASSPVQAAGTDTQY | - | TRBV18
ASGWGYEQY | many | TRBV12-5
ANSEGRGAL | - | TRBV2
ASSPPGRGNQPQH | medium-sized | TRBV4-1
ASSPGGGTVGELF | many | TRBV7-3
ASIPSSNTEAF | - | TRBV25-1
ASGTANTEAF | many | TRBV6-2/TRBV6-3
ASSLAAAAYEQY | - | TRBV7-6
ASRPPIGLAGPSSSYNEQF | many | TRBV28
ASSPQRGRDEQY | many | TRBV18
ASSYRTVITLNTEAF | - | TRBV28
AIRGTESGNSPLH | many | TRBV10-3
SVWREGGYEQY | many | TRBV20-1
ASISRFYEQY | few | TRBV6-1
ASSLRAGGQSSYNEQF | - | TRBV5-1
ASSLYSDSGANVLT | many | TRBV5-1
AWSFAVNEKLF | - | TRBV30
ASSYDSTFTDTQY | medium-sized | TRBV6-5
SARDRLGTSGIRHTQY | - | TRBV20-1
ATSRVEVSNEQF | many | TRBV15
ASSDSENSPLH | many | TRBV6-4
ASSMLIAGNYEQY | - | TRBV19
ASSMGEDTEAF | many | TRBV19
ASSPSPGTYHNYGYT | many | TRBV5-6
ASSDTGVGGNEQF | many | TRBV6-4
ATSRDSRGDQPQH | - | TRBV15
ASSFRGSRVAPQY | - | TRBV5-1